Shown below are 14 T cell receptor beta chains from a single sample sequenced in a study of OX40 agonist ivuxolimab in advanced cancers. Library construction relied on the immunoSEQ multiplex PCR assay. This immuneACCESS table, as held by TCRdb, lists in-frame sequences with V and J called but not all clones. Of the missing ones, under half trace to an unresolved V gene in checked studies; the others have no known cause. For this sample the table gives 65,000 to 80,000 clones, of which around 89% were detected only once. The ten largest clones represent around 0.38% of the sample. This material consisted of CD4+ or CD8+ T cells sorted from blood, taken in a trial of the OX40 agonist ivuxolimab. The receptors shown here come from an adult with an advanced solid tumor such as melanoma, head and neck, liver or kidney cancer.

The chain uses TRBV7-2 and TRBJ2-7, with 7 bases matching TRBD2. The CDR3 extends over 16 amino acids. Germline V gene sequence: CDR1 SGHTA, CDR2 FQGNSA. Trimming removed 5 bases from V and 1 base from J; junction bases left unmatched: 11. As DNA, the CDR3 is TGTGCCAGCAGCCCAGGAGGGACTACGAAATCCTACGAGCAGTACTTC. Residues: CASSPGGTTKSYEQYF.

This chain links TRBV7-2 with TRBJ1-5, with D hard to call. CDR1 is SGHTA and CDR2 is FQGNSA in the germline V gene. Trimming pared 5 bases from V and 0 bases from J, leaving 5 bases between. The CDR3 has 13 amino acids. CDR3 nucleotides: TGTGCCAGCAGCCGTTATAGCAATCAGCCCCAGCATTTT. Translation: CASSRYSNQPQHF. The whole variable domain, remainder taken from reference TRBV7-2 and TRBJ1-5, is GAGVSQSPSNKVTEKGKDVELRCDPISGHTALYWYRQSLGQGLEFLIYFQGNSAPDKSGLPSDRFSAERTGGSVSTLTIQRTQQEDSAVYLCASSRYSNQPQHFGDGTRLSIL.

This rearrangement joins TRBV15 to TRBJ2-7; a possible D gene is TRBD2 (6 bases). The V end lost 4 bases, the J end lost 3 bases, and 13 bases lay between the germline ends. The length of the CDR3 is 14 residues. Looked up from germline, CDR1 is LNHNV and CDR2 is YYDKDF (reference sequence). CDR3 sequence: CATSMDSGIYEQYF. The CDR3, as DNA: TGTGCCACCAGCATGGATAGCGGAATCTACGAGCAGTACTTC.

This clone was seen once. The V call is TRBV5-1, the J call TRBJ2-2, with D perhaps matching TRBD2 (6 bases). Trimming shortened V by 3 bases and J by 5 bases, and 14 bases separated the two germline ends. CDR1 and CDR2 (germline): SGHRS, YFSETQ. The CDR3 is made up of 15 amino acids. In DNA form, the CDR3 reads TGCGCCAGCAGCTATTCGGGAGAAAAGACCGGGGAGCTGTTTTTT. Protein sequence: CASSYSGEKTGELFF.

This clone has a single count. The V call is TRBV2, the J call TRBJ2-3; possible D gene TRBD1, 5 bases. This CDR3 contains 16 residues. V lost 8 bases, J lost 0 bases, and 18 bases lay in between. The germline CDR1 and CDR2 sequences are SNHLY and FYNNEI. As DNA, the CDR3 is TGTGCCAGCCGGTCCGGAAAGGGGTCTAGCACAGATACGCAGTATTTT. Its translation is CASRSGKGSSTDTQYF.

This clone was counted a few times. The rearrangement joins TRBV19 to TRBJ1-5; D perhaps matches TRBD1 (5 bases). V was trimmed by 11 bases and J by 2 bases, leaving 13 bases between them. Germline values: CDR1 LNHDA, CDR2 SQIVND (reference sequence). CDR3 length: 13 amino acids. The CDR3 sequence: CAGAVQGNQPQHF. The CDR3 coding sequence is TGTGCCGGGGCGGTGCAAGGCAATCAGCCCCAGCATTTT.

The V gene is TRBV27, the J gene TRBJ2-3; a possible D gene is TRBD2 (5 bases). The CDR3 is 14 residues long. Per the germline V gene, CDR1 is MNHEY and CDR2 is SMNVEV (reference sequence). V was cut by 4 bases and J by 2 bases, with 10 bases left in between. The CDR3 region is CASSSSLDTDTQYF. The CDR3 DNA sequence: TGTGCCAGCAGTTCCTCACTAGACACAGATACGCAGTATTTT.

This chain links TRBV5-1 with TRBJ2-2; 10 positions agree with TRBD1. The CDR3 extends over 15 amino acids. The junction had 2 bases not matched to a gene; V was cut back by 0 bases and J by 6 bases. CDR1 and CDR2 (germline): SGHRS, YFSETQ. The CDR3 bases are TGCGCCAGCAGCTTGGTGACAGGGGGCCCCGGGGAGCTGTTTTTT. Protein sequence: CASSLVTGGPGELFF.

The J gene is TRBJ2-1, the V gene TRBV19; no firm D call. This CDR3 region has 15 residues. Germline CDR1 is LNHDA and CDR2 is SQIVND (reference sequence). V was shortened by 1 base and J by 0 bases, with 7 bases between the two germline ends. CDR3 sequence: CASSIVGNSYNEQFF. CDR3 DNA sequence: TGTGCCAGTAGTATAGTAGGTAACTCCTACAATGAGCAGTTCTTC.

This clone was seen a single time. This chain uses TRBV15 with TRBJ1-1; TRBD1 might be the D (5 bases). Germline V gene lookup returns CDR1 LNHNV and CDR2 YYDKDF (reference sequence). CDR3 length: 14 amino acids. The V end was cut by 0 bases, the J end by 1 base, with 6 bases between. Here the CDR3 DNA reads TGTGCCACCAGCAGAGAGACAGCGAACACTGAAGCTTTCTTT. It is translated as CATSRETANTEAFF.

V is TRBV6-5 and J is TRBJ1-1, with 9 bases lining up with TRBD1. The CDR3 is 14 residues long. The V gene end was trimmed by 7 bases and the J gene end by 4 bases; junction bases not matched to a gene: 7. The V gene's germline CDR1 is MNHEY and CDR2 SVGAGI. CDR3 nucleotide sequence: TGTGCCAGCAACCTCAGACAGGGGGGCACTGAAGCTTTCTTT. Translated, it gives CASNLRQGGTEAFF.

The gene calls are TRBV2 and TRBJ1-2, with unresolved D. Germline V CDR1 and CDR2: SNHLY, FYNNEI. The CDR3 is 14 residues long. Between the trimmed V and J ends, which lost 1 base and 0 bases, there was a span of 6 bases. In DNA form, the CDR3 reads TGTGCCAGCAGTGAAGGGCAGACTAACTATGGCTACACCTTC. Protein: CASSEGQTNYGYTF.

V and J are TRBV29-1 and TRBJ2-2; 9 bases line up with TRBD2. V trimming: 6 bases; J trimming: 4 bases; junction bases outside the gene matches: 6. This CDR3 comprises 14 residues. Germline CDR1 is SQVTM and CDR2 is ANQGSEA. The CDR3 DNA reads as TGCAGCGTGGCTAGCGGGGCTACCACCGGGGAGCTGTTTTTT. This translates into CSVASGATTGELFF.

Notes on this clone: The sample carries other DNA sequences with the same CDR3. The chain recombines TRBV7-2 with TRBJ2-7; D not certain. The CDR3 has 11 residues. Trimming shortened V by 2 bases and J by 3 bases, and 2 bases separated the two germline ends. CDR1 is SGHTA and CDR2 is FQGNSA in the germline V gene. The CDR3 sequence is CASSLSYEQYF. CDR3 DNA: TGTGCCAGCAGCTTAAGCTACGAGCAGTACTTC.